This T cell receptor beta chain was profiled in a study of T cell responses to AZD1222 COVID-19 vaccine. Remarks on this clone: Its antigen remains unknown.

Germline V gives CDR1 MNHEY, CDR2 SVGEGT. The CDR3 has 16 amino acids. V was pared by 5 bases and J by 2 bases, with 17 bases between. General study results and limits: Just a handful of AZD1222 recipients were seropositive at baseline. Dominant at 160-218 and 743-854, vaccine-associated CD4 TCRs also spanned spike. Repertoires were obtained only post-peak T cell response.

Clones were sequenced by immunoSEQ multiplex PCR, and TCRdb holds only the in-frame ones, with some missing. The sample contains more than 75,000 clones, approximately 87% of which appear only once. Material: peripheral blood, obtained on day 0 of AZD1222 vaccination. V gene TRBV6-2 or TRBV6-3 combines with J gene TRBJ2-3, with D perhaps TRBD1 (7 bases). The source is an adult in good health. CDR3 residues: CASSQSQGGYTDTQYF. CDR3 nucleotides: TGTGCCAGCAGTCAATCCCAGGGGGGTTACACAGATACGCAGTATTTT.